The rows below give T cell receptor beta chains drawn from one sample of a study of blood T cell repertoires in COVID-19. Clones were sequenced by immunoSEQ multiplex PCR, and TCRdb holds only the in-frame ones, with some missing. In the table there are roughly 66,000 clones, 70% to 85% of which are singletons. Sequences were obtained from peripheral blood. Source of these receptors: a man aged 55 to 70 with acute or convalescent COVID-19. The CDR3 runs from the conserved cysteine through the conserved F or W. Fields, in order: J gene, D gene, clone size, V gene, CDR3 DNA, CDR3 protein. D genes are given only for firm matches. Clone size is given for some rows only: seen once, a few or many times, or a class if the clone is expanded.

J: TRBJ2-7
D: .
size: .
V: TRBV11-2
DNA: TGTGCCAGCAGCTCCCTTGTAGCGGTGTACGAGCAGTACTTC
CDR3: CASSSLVAVYEQYF

J: TRBJ1-5
D: TRBD1
size: .
V: TRBV19
DNA: TGTGCCAGTAGTATAGGATTTAAGGGGGCGGCTCAGCCCCAGCATTTT
CDR3: CASSIGFKGAAQPQHF

J: TRBJ1-3
D: TRBD1
size: .
V: TRBV2
DNA: TGTGCCAGCAGCGACAGGGCCGGAAACACCATATATTTT
CDR3: CASSDRAGNTIYF

J: TRBJ1-3
D: .
size: .
V: TRBV4-3
DNA: TGCGCCAGCAGCCAAGGAGCATCTGGAAACACCATATATTTT
CDR3: CASSQGASGNTIYF

J: TRBJ1-2
D: .
size: few
V: TRBV6-6
DNA: TGTGCCAGCAGTTACGAGACAGCTTATGGCTACACCTTC
CDR3: CASSYETAYGYTF

J: TRBJ1-1
D: TRBD1
size: .
V: TRBV6-5
DNA: TGTGCCAGCTGCATGACAGGGGGAAGGACTGAAGCTTTCTTT
CDR3: CASCMTGGRTEAFF

J: TRBJ2-5
D: .
size: .
V: TRBV4-1
DNA: TGCGCCAGCAGCCAAGAAGTGGGATCACAGGGATATACGACCCAGTACTTC
CDR3: CASSQEVGSQGYTTQYF

J: TRBJ1-1
D: .
size: .
V: TRBV5-4
DNA: TGTGCCAGCAGCTTGGATGGGGCGGTTGGGACTGAAGCTTTCTTT
CDR3: CASSLDGAVGTEAFF

J: TRBJ1-6
D: TRBD1
size: .
V: TRBV30
DNA: TGTGCCTGGAGTGGCGGTGGGGCAGGGGGCTTGTCCCTAGCGTCACCCCTCCACTTT
CDR3: CAWSGGGAGGLSLASPLHF

J: TRBJ1-4
D: .
size: .
V: TRBV29-1
DNA: TGCAGCGTTGGAAGATCTAACAGGGATGAAAAACTGTTTTTT
CDR3: CSVGRSNRDEKLFF

J: TRBJ1-3
D: .
size: .
V: TRBV3-1/TRBV3-2
DNA: TGTGCCAGCAGCCAACGAGGCGGCTCTGGAAACACCATATATTTT
CDR3: CASSQRGGSGNTIYF

J: TRBJ2-2
D: TRBD1
size: .
V: TRBV5-5
DNA: TGTGCCAGCAGCACAAGTACAGGGGGCAATACCGGGGAGCTGTTTTTT
CDR3: CASSTSTGGNTGELFF

J: TRBJ2-5
D: .
size: .
V: TRBV10-2
DNA: TGCGCCAGCAGTCTGACGAGGGAGACCCAGTACTTC
CDR3: CASSLTRETQYF

J: TRBJ2-5
D: .
size: .
V: TRBV5-4
DNA: TGTGCCAGCAGCCGGGGACTCCTAGAGACCCAGTACTTC
CDR3: CASSRGLLETQYF

J: TRBJ1-2
D: TRBD1
size: .
V: TRBV5-6
DNA: TGTGCCAGCAGCTCCGGACAGGGGGTCTATGGCTACACCTTC
CDR3: CASSSGQGVYGYTF

J: TRBJ1-4
D: TRBD1
size: .
V: TRBV6-5
DNA: TGTGCCAGCAGTCTAGGACAGGCTCATGAAAAACTGTTTTTT
CDR3: CASSLGQAHEKLFF

J: TRBJ2-5
D: .
size: .
V: TRBV5-4
DNA: TGTGCCAGCAGCTTGGGGTTCCAAGAGACTCAGTACTTC
CDR3: CASSLGFQETQYF

J: TRBJ2-7
D: TRBD2
size: .
V: TRBV3-1/TRBV3-2
DNA: TGTGCCAGCAGCCAAGATTCTCTAGCGGGTCGCTACGAGCAGTACTTC
CDR3: CASSQDSLAGRYEQYF

J: TRBJ2-7
D: .
size: .
V: TRBV5-1
DNA: TGCGCCAGCAGCTTGGGACAGGTGAGCTCCTACGAGCAGTACTTC
CDR3: CASSLGQVSSYEQYF

J: TRBJ2-1
D: .
size: .
V: TRBV9
DNA: TGTGCCAGCAGCGTCCAATCGGAGACCGAGCAGTTCTTC
CDR3: CASSVQSETEQFF

J: TRBJ1-1
D: .
size: .
V: TRBV6-1
DNA: TGTGCCAGCAGTGAGGGACAAAGGAACACTGAAGCTTTCTTT
CDR3: CASSEGQRNTEAFF

J: TRBJ1-2
D: .
size: once
V: TRBV2
DNA: TGTGCCAGCAGTCAGGGCTCTAACTATGGCTACACCTTC
CDR3: CASSQGSNYGYTF

J: TRBJ2-1
D: TRBD2
size: .
V: TRBV24-1
DNA: TGTGCCACCGGCGATGGGGACGCGGGAGGAAAGCAGTTCTTC
CDR3: CATGDGDAGGKQFF

J: TRBJ2-7
D: .
size: .
V: TRBV27
DNA: TGTGCCAGCGGTACCGGACAGCTCTACGAGCAGTACTTC
CDR3: CASGTGQLYEQYF

J: TRBJ1-2
D: TRBD1
size: .
V: TRBV5-6
DNA: TGTGCCAGCAGAATTTTTGGAGGGGGCGAAGACTATGGCTACACCTTC
CDR3: CASRIFGGGEDYGYTF

J: TRBJ1-3
D: TRBD1
size: .
V: TRBV18
DNA: TGTGCCAGCTCACCAGTCCAGGGGGTATCGGCGCCTGGAAACACCATATATTTT
CDR3: CASSPVQGVSAPGNTIYF

J: TRBJ2-3
D: TRBD1
size: .
V: TRBV4-2
DNA: TGTGCCAGCAGCCAAGATTGGACAGGGGGCACAGATACGCAGTATTTT
CDR3: CASSQDWTGGTDTQYF

J: TRBJ1-5
D: .
size: .
V: TRBV30
DNA: TGTGCCTGGAGTGTCGTACAGTCGAATCAGCCCCAGCATTTT
CDR3: CAWSVVQSNQPQHF

J: TRBJ2-1
D: .
size: .
V: TRBV11-2
DNA: TGTGCCAGCAGCTTAAGATTACAGGCTGGGTCCTCCAATGAGCAGTTCTTC
CDR3: CASSLRLQAGSSNEQFF

J: TRBJ1-6
D: .
size: .
V: TRBV5-4
DNA: TGTGCCGGCCTCTTGGGTGCAGCGAATAATTCACCCCTCCACTTT
CDR3: CAGLLGAANNSPLHF

J: TRBJ1-4
D: .
size: .
V: TRBV6-2/TRBV6-3
DNA: TGTGCCAGCACCCCGCGGGGGGTTAATGAAAAACTGTTTTTT
CDR3: CASTPRGVNEKLFF

J: TRBJ1-2
D: TRBD1
size: .
V: TRBV6-5
DNA: TGTGCCAGCAGTTACTCGGGGGGACAGGGGTTAGGCGGCTACACCTTC
CDR3: CASSYSGGQGLGGYTF

J: TRBJ1-4
D: TRBD1
size: few
V: TRBV27
DNA: TGTGCCAGCATGAGGGGGCGTCGATATAATGAAAAACTGTTTTTT
CDR3: CASMRGRRYNEKLFF

J: TRBJ1-4
D: .
size: .
V: TRBV4-3
DNA: TGCGCCAGCAGCCAAGGCGCCGGGTCCGGGGATGAAAAACTGTTTTTT
CDR3: CASSQGAGSGDEKLFF

J: TRBJ1-5
D: .
size: few
V: TRBV4-1
DNA: TGCGCCAGCAGCCACTCTACTTCCGAGATAGGAGGCAATCAGCCCCAGCATTTT
CDR3: CASSHSTSEIGGNQPQHF

J: TRBJ1-4
D: .
size: few
V: TRBV5-1
DNA: TGCGCCAGCAGCTTGGCCGGAGGGAGTCTTGAAAAACTGTTTTTT
CDR3: CASSLAGGSLEKLFF

J: TRBJ2-2
D: TRBD1
size: .
V: TRBV11-3
DNA: TGTGCCAGCAGCAGACAGGGGTTCGACACCGGGGAGCTGTTTTTT
CDR3: CASSRQGFDTGELFF

J: TRBJ1-2
D: TRBD1
size: .
V: TRBV25-1
DNA: TGTGCCAGCAGTGGGACAGGGGCAAACTATGGCTACACCTTC
CDR3: CASSGTGANYGYTF

J: TRBJ2-3
D: .
size: .
V: TRBV7-9
DNA: TGTGCCAGCAGCCCTTGGGGCAGGGGCACAGATACGCAGTATTTT
CDR3: CASSPWGRGTDTQYF

J: TRBJ1-6
D: .
size: .
V: TRBV9
DNA: TGTGCCAGCAGCCCCACAGGCTCCTGGGATTATAATTCACCCCTCCACTTT
CDR3: CASSPTGSWDYNSPLHF

J: TRBJ1-5
D: TRBD1
size: .
V: TRBV2
DNA: TGTGCCAGCAGTCTTAGGACAGGGGGTAATCAGCCCCAGCATTTT
CDR3: CASSLRTGGNQPQHF

J: TRBJ1-6
D: .
size: .
V: TRBV15
DNA: TGTGCCACCAGCAGAGACCCAGGGGAGACGGGGTCACCCCTCCACTTT
CDR3: CATSRDPGETGSPLHF

J: TRBJ2-3
D: TRBD2
size: .
V: TRBV6-1
DNA: TGTGCCAGCAGTGAAGCCGGCCGCGGGACTAGCTCAGCAGATACGCAGTATTTT
CDR3: CASSEAGRGTSSADTQYF

J: TRBJ2-2
D: .
size: .
V: TRBV7-6
DNA: TGTGCCAGCAGCGTTAGCAGGGTAGGGACCGGGGAGCTGTTTTTT
CDR3: CASSVSRVGTGELFF

J: TRBJ1-3
D: TRBD1
size: .
V: TRBV7-9
DNA: TGTGCCAGCAGCTTAGGAGGGACAGCAAACTCTGGAAACACCATATATTTT
CDR3: CASSLGGTANSGNTIYF

J: TRBJ1-2
D: TRBD1
size: .
V: TRBV23-1
DNA: TGCGCCAGCAGTCTCCGGACAGGGGCATGTAACTATGGCTACACCTTC
CDR3: CASSLRTGACNYGYTF

J: TRBJ1-1
D: .
size: .
V: TRBV3-1/TRBV3-2
DNA: TGTGCCAGCAGCCCCCTAGGGGTACCGAACACTGAAGCTTTCTTT
CDR3: CASSPLGVPNTEAFF

J: TRBJ2-3
D: .
size: .
V: TRBV10-3
DNA: TGTGCCATCAGTGATGATGGGAAGGGGGAAGATACGCAGTATTTT
CDR3: CAISDDGKGEDTQYF